This T cell receptor (beta chain) is drawn from a study of T cells in Graves' hyperthyroidism and ophthalmopathy. Patients aged 18 to 65 had newly diagnosed hyperthyroidism lasting under 2 months. At least ten counts were recorded for this clonotype. The antigen remains unidentified. General study results and limits: Blood samples included most of the expanded thyroid clonotypes exceeding 0.001. Ophthalmopathy was model-predicted a median around seven months pre-onset.

TCR beta CDR3 region amplification was performed from RNA transcripts. RT-PCR in the first round (using the HTBI primer set) targeted the TCR CDR3. A single record per CDR3 protein comes from TCRdb applying MiXCR to the multiplex PCR reads. The sample lists about 270,000 distinct CDR3 sequences; nearly 15% were seen once. Germline values: CDR1 MNHNS, CDR2 SASEGT. Trimming took off 6 bases at V and 5 bases at J, with 11 bases between the two ends. The CDR3 covers 13 residues. The chain joins TRBV6-1 to TRBJ1-5; D call uncertain. The sequenced sample was blood. The origin of this receptor is a woman between 50 and 59 years old with Graves' hyperthyroidism that later progressed to Graves' ophthalmopathy. In DNA form, the CDR3 reads TGTGCCAGCAGCGCACGGGAAGATCAGCCCCAGCATTTT. Protein product: CASSAREDQPQHF.